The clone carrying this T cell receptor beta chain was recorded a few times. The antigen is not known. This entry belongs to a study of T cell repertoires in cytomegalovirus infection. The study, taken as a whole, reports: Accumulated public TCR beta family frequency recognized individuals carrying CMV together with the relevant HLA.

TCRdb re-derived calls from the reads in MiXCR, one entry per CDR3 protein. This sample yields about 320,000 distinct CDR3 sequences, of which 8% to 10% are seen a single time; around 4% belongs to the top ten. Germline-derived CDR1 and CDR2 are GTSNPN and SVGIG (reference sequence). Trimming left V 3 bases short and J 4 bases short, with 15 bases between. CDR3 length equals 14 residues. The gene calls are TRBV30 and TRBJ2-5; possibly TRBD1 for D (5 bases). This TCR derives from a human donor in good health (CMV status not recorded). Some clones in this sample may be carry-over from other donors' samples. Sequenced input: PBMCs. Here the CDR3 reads CAWRISPGLETQYF. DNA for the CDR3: TGTGCCTGGAGGATATCACCAGGGCTAGAGACCCAGTACTTC.